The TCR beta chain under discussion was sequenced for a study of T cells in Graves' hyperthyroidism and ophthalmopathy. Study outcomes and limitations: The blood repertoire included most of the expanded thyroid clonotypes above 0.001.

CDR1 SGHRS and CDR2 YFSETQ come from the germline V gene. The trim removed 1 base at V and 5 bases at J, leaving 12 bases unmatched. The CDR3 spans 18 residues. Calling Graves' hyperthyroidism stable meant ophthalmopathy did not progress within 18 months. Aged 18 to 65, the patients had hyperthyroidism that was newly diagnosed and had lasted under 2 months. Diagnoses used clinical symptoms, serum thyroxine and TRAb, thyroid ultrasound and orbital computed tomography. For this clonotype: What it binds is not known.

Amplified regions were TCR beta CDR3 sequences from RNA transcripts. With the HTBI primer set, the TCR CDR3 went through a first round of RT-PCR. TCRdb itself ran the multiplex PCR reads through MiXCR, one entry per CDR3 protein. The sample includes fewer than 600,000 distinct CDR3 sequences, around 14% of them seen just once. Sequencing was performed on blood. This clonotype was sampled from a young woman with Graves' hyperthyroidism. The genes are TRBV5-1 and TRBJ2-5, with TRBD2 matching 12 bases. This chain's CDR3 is CASSLSRPSGRADETQYF. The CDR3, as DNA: TGCGCCAGCAGCTTGTCCCGACCTAGCGGGAGGGCCGATGAGACCCAGTACTTC.